This record concerns one T cell receptor (beta chain) sequence. TCRdb keeps only in-frame clones here, not all; method: immunoSEQ multiplex PCR. This table has a few hundred thousand clones, about 88% appearing once. These data come from a study of blood T cell repertoires in COVID-19. The overall study: In each case, the material was cDNA or gDNA derived from T cells, B-cell-depleted T cells, or PBMCs.

Donors in Cohort 3 counted as recovered after two negative PCRs, clearance, or symptom resolution. Sequencing input: PBMCs or T cells enriched from blood (not recorded which). This receptor was identified in a woman aged 55-70 years who had recovered from COVID-19.

CDR3 region: CAWSGDSYEQYF. Written as DNA, the CDR3 is TGTGCCTGGAGTGGGGACAGCTACGAGCAGTACTTC. The chain joins TRBV30 to TRBJ2-7; the match to TRBD1 covers 7 bases. V shed 1 base, J shed 3 bases, and the junction held 0 bases outside the gene matches. The germline V gene encodes CDR1 GTSNPN and CDR2 SVGIG (reference sequence). CDR3 length: 12 residues. The full variable domain, with the rest looked up from reference TRBV30 and TRBJ2-7, is SQTIHQWPATLVQPVGSPLSLECTVEGTSNPNLYWYRQAAGRGLQLLFYSVGIGQISSEVPQNLSASRPQDRQFILSSKKLLLSDSGFYLCAWSGDSYEQYFGPGTRLTVT.